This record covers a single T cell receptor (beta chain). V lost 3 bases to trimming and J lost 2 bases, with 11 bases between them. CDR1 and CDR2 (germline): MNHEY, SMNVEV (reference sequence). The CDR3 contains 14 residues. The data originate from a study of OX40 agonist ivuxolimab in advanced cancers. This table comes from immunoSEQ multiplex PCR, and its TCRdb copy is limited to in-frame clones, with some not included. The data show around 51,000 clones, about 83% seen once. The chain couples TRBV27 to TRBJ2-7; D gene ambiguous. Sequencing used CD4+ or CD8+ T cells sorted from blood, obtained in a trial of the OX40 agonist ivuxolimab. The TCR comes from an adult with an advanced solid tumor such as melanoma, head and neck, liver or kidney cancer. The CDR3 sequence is CASSFRGPAYEQYF. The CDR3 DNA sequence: TGTGCCAGCAGTTTCCGCGGTCCCGCCTACGAGCAGTACTTC.